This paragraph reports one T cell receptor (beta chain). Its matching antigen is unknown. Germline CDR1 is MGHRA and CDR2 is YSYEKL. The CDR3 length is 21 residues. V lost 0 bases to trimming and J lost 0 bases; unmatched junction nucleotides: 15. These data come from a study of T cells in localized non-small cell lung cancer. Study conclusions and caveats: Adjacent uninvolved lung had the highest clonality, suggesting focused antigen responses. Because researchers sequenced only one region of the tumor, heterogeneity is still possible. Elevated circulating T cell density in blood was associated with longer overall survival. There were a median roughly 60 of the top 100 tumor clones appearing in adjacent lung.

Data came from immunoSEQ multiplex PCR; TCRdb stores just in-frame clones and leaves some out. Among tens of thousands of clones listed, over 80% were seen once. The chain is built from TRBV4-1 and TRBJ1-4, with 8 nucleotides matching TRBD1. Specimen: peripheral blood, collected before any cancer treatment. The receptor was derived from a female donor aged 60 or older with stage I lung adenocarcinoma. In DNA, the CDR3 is TGCGCCAGCAGCCAAGATCAGGCAGGGGGCCCATTTGTTGCAACTAATGAAAAACTGTTTTTT. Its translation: CASSQDQAGGPFVATNEKLFF.